The 18 T cell receptor beta chains presented below share a single source sample, sequenced in a study of blood T cell repertoires in COVID-19. Profiling relied on immunoSEQ multiplex PCR, and the TCRdb table lists in-frame clones only, not all of them. The profile shows around 150,000 clones, around 89% of them singletons. The sample consisted of peripheral blood. Source of these receptors: a man between 60 and 75 years old with acute or convalescent COVID-19.

This sequence joins TRBV2 and TRBJ2-2; D is possibly TRBD2 (5 bases). Germline V gene lookup returns CDR1 SNHLY and CDR2 FYNNEI. This CDR3 is built from 17 residues. Trimming shortened V by 5 bases and J by 2 bases, and 18 bases separated the two germline ends. The CDR3 DNA is TGTGCCAGCAGTCCGGGTATGAGCGGTTACAACACCGGGGAGCTGTTTTTT. Translation: CASSPGMSGYNTGELFF.

J is TRBJ1-5 and V is TRBV11-2, with a possible D match to TRBD1 (5 bases). This CDR3 is 17 amino acids long. Germline assignment: CDR1 SGHAT and CDR2 FQNNGV. Trimming removed 6 bases at V and 3 bases at J, with 21 bases between. CDR3 sequence reads: CASRGGKEGIPNQPQHF. The CDR3 DNA reads as TGTGCCAGCAGAGGAGGAAAGGAGGGGATCCCCAATCAGCCCCAGCATTTT.

The rearrangement uses TRBV11-2 and TRBJ1-5; TRBD1 aligns across 10 bases. Losses at the gene ends were 4 bases for V and 0 bases for J; bases not matched to a gene: 6. The CDR3 sequence is 17 residues long. Germline V gives CDR1 SGHAT, CDR2 FQNNGV. This CDR3 reads CASSSGTGAFSNQPQHF. The CDR3 DNA is TGTGCCAGCAGCTCCGGGACAGGGGCCTTTAGCAATCAGCCCCAGCATTTT.

This rearrangement joins TRBV20-1 to TRBJ2-5, with D unclear. CDR3 length equals 12 residues. V was pared by 3 bases and J by 4 bases, with 9 bases between. CDR1 is DFQATT and CDR2 is SNEGSKA in the germline V gene (reference sequence). Here the CDR3 DNA reads TGCAGTGCTAGTAAACCCGGAGAGACCCAGTACTTC. Amino acids: CSASKPGETQYF.

The CDR3 region is CASSKLKGSAQPQHF. DNA of the CDR3: TGTGCCAGCAGCAAGCTCAAGGGGTCAGCTCAGCCCCAGCATTTT. This chain uses TRBV21-1 with TRBJ1-5; TRBD1 is the table's D call and was not checked against the DNA. TRBV21-1 is labeled a pseudogene. This CDR3 contains 15 residues.

This clone was picked up a small number of times. J is TRBJ2-3 and V is TRBV7-2, with 7 bases matching TRBD2. Trimming cost V 3 bases and J 1 base; bases outside gene matches: 1. The CDR3 is 14 residues long. Germline V gene sequence: CDR1 SGHTA, CDR2 FQGNSA. This CDR3 is CASSFLAGTDTQYF. In nucleotides, the CDR3 is TGTGCCAGCAGCTTCCTAGCGGGCACAGATACGCAGTATTTT.

The genes are TRBV3-1 (or the pseudogene TRBV3-2) and TRBJ2-3; 9 nucleotides align to TRBD1. With 4 bases clipped from V and 2 bases from J, the junction kept 1 base outside the gene matches. This CDR3 has 14 residues. CDR1 is LGHDT and CDR2 is YNNKEL in the germline V gene (reference sequence). The CDR3 reads CASSRTGATDTQYF. The CDR3 DNA reads TGTGCCAGCAGCCGGACAGGGGCCACAGATACGCAGTATTTT.

V and J are TRBV5-5 and TRBJ2-7, with D unclear. V was shortened by 0 bases and J by 3 bases, with 13 bases between the two germline ends. The germline V gene encodes CDR1 SGHKS and CDR2 YYEKEE (reference sequence). The CDR3 is 15 residues long. CDR3 DNA sequence: TGTGCCAGCAGCTTGGTGGTGGGCGCCTACTACGAGCAGTACTTC. It codes for CASSLVVGAYYEQYF.

This chain uses TRBV7-2 with TRBJ1-6; the D gene is possibly TRBD1 (6 bases). Per germline, CDR1 SGHTA and CDR2 FQGNSA. This CDR3 is 13 amino acids long. V dropped 5 bases and J dropped 9 bases, with 11 bases sitting between them. The CDR3 region has the DNA TGTGCCAGCAGCCTACAACAGGGTTCACCCCTCCACTTT. Translating it yields CASSLQQGSPLHF.

This chain uses TRBV24-1 with TRBJ2-7; 9 nucleotides agree with TRBD1. Germline V lookup: CDR1 KGHDR, CDR2 SFDVKD. This CDR3 comprises 14 residues. V trimming: 3 bases; J trimming: 8 bases; junction bases outside the gene matches: 7. CDR3 loop: CATSDPGQGGKQYF. CDR3 nucleotides: TGTGCCACCAGTGATCCGGGACAGGGTGGAAAGCAGTACTTC.

The rearrangement uses TRBV5-6 and TRBJ1-1; D possibly corresponds to TRBD1 (5 bases). Germline-derived CDR1 and CDR2 are SGHDT and YYEEEE. V lost 4 bases and J 5 bases, leaving 15 bases between the germline ends. The CDR3 extends over 14 amino acids. CDR3 sequence reads: CASSLSQGMTEAFF. The CDR3 DNA sequence: TGTGCCAGCAGCCTAAGCCAGGGAATGACTGAAGCTTTCTTT.

As to this clone: Other DNA sequences in the same sample also yield this CDR3. This chain joins TRBV6-5 and TRBJ2-1, with D possibly matching TRBD1 (6 bases). Germline CDR1 MNHEY, CDR2 SVGAGI. CDR3 length equals 13 residues. V lost 8 bases, J lost 3 bases, and 11 bases lay in between. The CDR3: CASSGQSYNEQFF. The CDR3, as DNA: TGTGCCAGCTCAGGACAGAGCTACAATGAGCAGTTCTTC.

The genes are TRBV18 and TRBJ2-7, with 11 positions matching TRBD1. The CDR3 loop spans 15 amino acids. The V segment lost 3 bases and the J segment 4 bases; nucleotides outside the gene matches: 5. Germline values: CDR1 KGHSH, CDR2 LQKENI. The CDR3: CASSPGTGGFYEQYF. Here the CDR3 DNA reads TGTGCCAGCTCACCCGGGACAGGGGGTTTTTACGAGCAGTACTTC.

The rearrangement links TRBV5-6 to TRBJ2-3, with TRBD2 matching 11 bases. The CDR3 totals 14 residues. J gave up 6 bases and V 4 bases, and 4 bases lay outside the gene matches. Germline CDR1 and CDR2: SGHDT and YYEEEE. CDR3 amino acids: CASSKLAGEDTQYF. The CDR3 coding sequence is TGTGCCAGCAGCAAACTAGCGGGGGAGGATACGCAGTATTTT.

This clone showed up just a few times. The rearrangement links TRBV19 to TRBJ2-7, with TRBD1 identical over 9 bases. V was pared by 1 base and J by 4 bases, with 2 bases of the junction left unmatched. This CDR3 region has 14 residues. CDR1 and CDR2 (germline): LNHDA, SQIVND (reference sequence). The CDR3 protein is CASSIGTGEYEQYF. The DNA of the CDR3 is TGTGCCAGTAGTATAGGGACAGGGGAATACGAGCAGTACTTC.

The rearrangement uses TRBV4-2 and TRBJ1-1; D call uncertain. The CDR3 is made up of 14 amino acids. Germline-derived CDR1 and CDR2 are LGHNA and YNFKEQ. Trimming took 1 base from V and 0 from J, leaving 6 bases between them. CDR3 DNA: TGTGCCAGCAGCCAAGCCGGGTTGAACACTGAAGCTTTCTTT. Translated, it gives CASSQAGLNTEAFF.

The chain links TRBV5-1 to TRBJ1-1, with D possibly being TRBD1 (5 bases). The CDR3 contains 14 residues. CDR1 is SGHRS and CDR2 is YFSETQ in the germline V gene. Trimming cost V 3 bases and J 5 bases, with 14 bases left between them. This CDR3 is CASSWGDDRTEAFF. As DNA, the CDR3 is TGCGCCAGCAGCTGGGGGGACGACCGGACTGAAGCTTTCTTT.

The chain has TRBV30 and TRBJ1-1; D is unresolved. The length of the CDR3 is 12 residues. Trimming took off 0 bases at V and 6 bases at J, with 8 bases between the two ends. Germline V gene sequence: CDR1 GTSNPN, CDR2 SVGIG (reference sequence). The CDR3 coding sequence is TGTGCCTGGAGTGTACTTATCCCTGAAGCTTTCTTT. Its protein product is CAWSVLIPEAFF.